This TCR beta chain was found in a study of blood T cell repertoires in COVID-19. Across the study: There were acute and convalescent COVID-19 samples, and they came from the United States, Italy and Spain. T cells, B-cell-depleted T cells, or PBMCs provided the cDNA or gDNA that served as material.

Assay used: immunoSEQ multiplex PCR; TCRdb lists only in-frame clones, some missing. The data show 140,000 to 150,000 clones, roughly 80% seen once. V was pared by 3 bases and J by 1 base, with 7 bases of the junction left unmatched. This CDR3 is 18 amino acids long. In germline, CDR1 is SQVTM, CDR2 ANQGSEA. Donors were grouped by their self-reported clinical history. Each recovered donor of Cohort 3 presented with two negative PCRs, clearance, or symptom resolution. The sequence was collected from a woman aged 50 to 60 who had recovered from COVID-19. Sequenced: PBMCs or T cells enriched from blood (not recorded which). The V and J genes are TRBV29-1 and TRBJ2-2; 14 positions match TRBD2. CDR3 nucleotides: TGCAGCGTTGACGCTGGACTAGCGGGGGGCGGGAACACCGGGGAGCTGTTTTTT. It translates to CSVDAGLAGGGNTGELFF.